This TCR beta chain appears in the sequencing data of a study of PD-1 blockade in classical Hodgkin lymphoma. Time point given: cycle 4 day 1 (C4D1), after less than 7 weeks of nivolumab. With no exception, relapse followed autologous stem cell transplantation in all patients, and brentuximab vedotin exposure varied. In germline, CDR1 is SEHNR, CDR2 FQNEAQ (reference sequence). The CDR3 has 13 residues. Deletions cut 2 bases from V and 5 bases from J, with 10 bases between. Points from the study as a whole: It was among complete responders that baseline diversity resembled that of newly diagnosed patients.

Regarding this clone: Its antigen is unidentified.

The repertoire was sequenced with immunoSEQ multiplex PCR; TCRdb's copy has only in-frame clones and lacks some. The sample contains some 21,000 clones, approximately 89% of which appear only once. Here the sequenced sample was peripheral blood mononuclear cells (PBMCs), taken before the fourth cycle of nivolumab. The sequence was obtained from a human donor with classical Hodgkin lymphoma. The chain couples TRBV7-9 to TRBJ2-7; D may be TRBD1 (6 bases). The CDR3 spells CASSLKQGDEQYF. The CDR3 nucleotides are TGTGCCAGCAGCTTAAAACAGGGAGACGAGCAGTACTTC.